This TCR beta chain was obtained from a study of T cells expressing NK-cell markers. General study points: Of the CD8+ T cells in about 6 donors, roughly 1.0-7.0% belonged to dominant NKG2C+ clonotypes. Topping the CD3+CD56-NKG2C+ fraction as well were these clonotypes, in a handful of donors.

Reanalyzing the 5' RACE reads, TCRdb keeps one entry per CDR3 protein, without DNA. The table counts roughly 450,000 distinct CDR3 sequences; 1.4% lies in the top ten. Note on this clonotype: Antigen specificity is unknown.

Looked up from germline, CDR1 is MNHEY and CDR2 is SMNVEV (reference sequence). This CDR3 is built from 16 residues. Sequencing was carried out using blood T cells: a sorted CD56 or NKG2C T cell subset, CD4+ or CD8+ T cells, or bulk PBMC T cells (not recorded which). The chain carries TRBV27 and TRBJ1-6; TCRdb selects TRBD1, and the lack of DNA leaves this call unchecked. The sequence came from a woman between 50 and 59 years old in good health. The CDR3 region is CASSPGGDRVNSPLHF.